This entry lists 26 T cell receptor beta chains sequenced from one sample in a study of OX40 agonist ivuxolimab in advanced cancers. Assay: immunoSEQ multiplex PCR; the TCRdb copy retains only in-frame clones and omits some. The table records approximately 70,000 clones, around 90% of them present only once. This specimen was CD4+ or CD8+ T cells sorted from blood, taken in a trial of the OX40 agonist ivuxolimab. Receptors were obtained from an adult with an advanced solid tumor such as melanoma, head and neck, liver or kidney cancer.

V usage is TRBV7-6 and J usage is TRBJ2-5, with TRBD1 as a possible D gene (6 bases). The germline V gene encodes CDR1 SGHVS and CDR2 FNYEAQ. V was cut by 6 bases and J by 1 base, with 12 bases left in between. The CDR3 is 14 residues long. CDR3 amino acids: CASRGDKSQETQYF. CDR3 DNA: TGTGCCAGCAGGGGGGACAAAAGCCAAGAGACCCAGTACTTC.

This chain connects TRBV29-1 to TRBJ2-1, with a tentative D call TRBD1 (6 bases). CDR3 length: 12 residues. V shed 7 bases and J shed 3 bases, with 10 bases lying between them. Germline values: CDR1 SQVTM, CDR2 ANQGSEA. CDR3 region: CSAGTSYNEQFF. In DNA, the CDR3 is TGCAGCGCCGGGACAAGCTACAATGAGCAGTTCTTC.

This chain joins TRBV28 and TRBJ1-2; 11 bases agree with TRBD1. V lost 7 bases to trimming and J lost 4 bases; unmatched junction nucleotides: 8. The germline V gene encodes CDR1 MDHEN and CDR2 SYDVKM. The CDR3 has 15 amino acids. The CDR3 loop is CASTTAGTGGYGYTF. The CDR3 DNA reads as TGTGCCAGCACCACTGCCGGGACAGGGGGCTATGGCTACACCTTC.

V and J are TRBV6-4 and TRBJ2-7, with 7 nucleotides matching TRBD1. This CDR3 comprises 13 residues. Germline V gene lookup returns CDR1 MRHNA and CDR2 SNTAGT. V was pared by 5 bases and J by 7 bases, with 8 bases of the junction left unmatched. CDR3 coding DNA: TGTGCCAGCAGTAGGGACAGAGGGGATGAGCAGTACTTC. Its protein product is CASSRDRGDEQYF.

A single count supports this clone. This rearrangement joins TRBV28 to TRBJ2-1, with 8 bases aligning to TRBD1. The CDR3 contains 16 residues. The J segment lost 8 bases and the V segment lost 1 base, leaving 10 bases of the junction unmatched. Per the germline V gene, CDR1 is MDHEN and CDR2 is SYDVKM. This CDR3 is CASSLLDRVGGDEQFF. CDR3 nucleotides: TGTGCCAGCAGTTTATTGGACAGGGTCGGTGGGGATGAGCAGTTCTTC.

The chain joins TRBV23-1 to TRBJ2-7, with TRBD1 identical over 10 bases. TRBV23-1 is sorted into the ORF group, with uncertain function. The CDR3 is 15 amino acids. V dropped 4 bases and J dropped 2; count of bases not matched to a gene: 5. The CDR3 protein is CASSPPGQGTYEQYF. CDR3 sequence (DNA): TGCGCCAGCAGTCCCCCGGGACAGGGGACCTACGAGCAGTACTTC.

This clone has a single count. Here the CDR3 DNA reads TGTGCCAGCAGGGCCGGGACAGCGAACACCGGGGAGCTGTTTTTT. Translation gives CASRAGTANTGELFF. The rearrangement uses TRBV6-5 and TRBJ2-2; 7 nucleotides line up with TRBD1. The germline V gene encodes CDR1 MNHEY and CDR2 SVGAGI. The CDR3 contains 15 residues. V was clipped by 6 bases and J by 0 bases; unmatched bases: 4.

V gene TRBV5-1 combines with J gene TRBJ2-1; D is unclear. Germline CDR1 SGHRS, CDR2 YFSETQ. This CDR3 is built from 13 residues. Deletions cut 1 base from V and 6 bases from J, with 8 bases between. The CDR3 loop is CASSLPQGNEQFF. The DNA for the CDR3 is TGCGCCAGCAGCTTGCCACAAGGCAATGAGCAGTTCTTC.

The chain combines TRBV19 with TRBJ2-3; the match to TRBD2 covers 8 bases. The trim removed 7 bases at V and 0 bases at J, leaving 6 bases unmatched. Germline V CDR1 and CDR2: LNHDA, SQIVND (reference sequence). The CDR3 has 15 amino acids. The CDR3 loop is CASTLRGRSTDTQYF. CDR3 nucleotide sequence: TGTGCCAGTACGCTACGCGGGAGGAGCACAGATACGCAGTATTTT.

The V and J genes are TRBV19 and TRBJ1-3, with 9 bases lining up with TRBD1. This CDR3 is 18 amino acids long. With V trimmed by 10 bases and J by 5 bases, 21 bases remained unmatched. Per the germline V gene, CDR1 is LNHDA and CDR2 is SQIVND (reference sequence). CDR3 sequence reads: CATQETGTGPFGRNTIYF. CDR3 DNA: TGTGCCACGCAAGAGACCGGGACAGGGCCCTTTGGGAGAAACACCATATATTTT. The variable domain in full, with the rest retrieved from reference TRBV19 and TRBJ1-3, is DGGITQSPKYLFRKEGQNVTLSCEQNLNHDAMYWYRQDPGQGLRLIYYSQIVNDFQKGDIAEGYSVSREKKESFPLTVTSAQKNPTAFYLCATQETGTGPFGRNTIYFGEGSWLTVV.

The chain couples TRBV28 to TRBJ2-7, with D perhaps given as TRBD1 or TRBD2 (5 bases each). This CDR3 comprises 14 residues. The V gene's germline CDR1 is MDHEN and CDR2 SYDVKM. V lost 3 bases and J 1 base, leaving 10 bases between the germline ends. CDR3 DNA sequence: TGTGCCAGCAGTTTGCCCGGGGCATCCTACGAGCAGTACTTC. Translation gives CASSLPGASYEQYF.

This clone has only one observation. The chain links TRBV6-6 to TRBJ1-4, with D uncertain. Trimming removed 2 bases at V and 8 bases at J, with 12 bases between. CDR3 length: 14 residues. The germline V gene encodes CDR1 MNHNY and CDR2 SVGAGI (reference sequence). The CDR3 loop reads CASSYGRTVEKLFF. The CDR3 DNA reads TGTGCCAGCAGTTACGGGCGGACGGTGGAAAAACTGTTTTTT.

This chain connects TRBV5-1 to TRBJ2-5; TRBD2 agrees at 11 bases. With 0 bases clipped from V and 6 bases from J, the junction kept 4 bases outside the gene matches. Germline CDR1 reads SGHRS; CDR2 reads YFSETQ. This CDR3 region has 15 residues. The CDR3 reads CASSLELAGEKTQYF. Written as DNA, the CDR3 is TGCGCCAGCAGCTTGGAACTAGCGGGAGAGAAGACCCAGTACTTC.

Here the CDR3 reads CATSRGGRDTDTQYF. The CDR3 region has the DNA TGTGCCACCAGCAGAGGTGGTAGGGACACAGATACGCAGTATTTT. The chain is built from TRBV15 and TRBJ2-3; no clear D gene. V lost 1 base to trimming and J lost 2 bases, with 10 bases between them. The CDR3 has 15 amino acids. Germline-derived CDR1 and CDR2 are LNHNV and YYDKDF (reference sequence). The entire variable domain, with the rest obtained from reference TRBV15 and TRBJ2-3, is as follows: DAMVIQNPRYQVTQFGKPVTLSCSQTLNHNVMYWYQQKSSQAPKLLFHYYDKDFNNEADTPDNFQSRRPNTSFCFLDIRSPGLGDTAMYLCATSRGGRDTDTQYFGPGTRLTVL.

The chain links TRBV7-2 to TRBJ1-5; TRBD1 is a possible D gene (5 bases). The CDR3 covers 15 residues. CDR1 is SGHTA and CDR2 is FQGNSA in the germline V gene. Trimming stripped 5 bases from V and 2 bases from J, with 13 bases between. The CDR3 sequence: CASSPAQGGNQPQHF. CDR3 DNA: TGTGCCAGCAGCCCCGCCCAGGGAGGCAATCAGCCCCAGCATTTT.

The chain's CDR3 is CASSQHRGQGTQYF. Here the CDR3 DNA reads TGTGCCAGCAGCCAGCACAGGGGGCAGGGGACCCAGTACTTC. The gene calls are TRBV14 and TRBJ2-5; 9 bases agree with TRBD1. The germline V gene has CDR1 SGHDN and CDR2 FVKESK. The CDR3 loop spans 14 amino acids. Losses at the gene ends were 3 bases for V and 7 bases for J; bases not matched to a gene: 6.

The chain joins TRBV5-4 to TRBJ2-1, with 7 bases fitting TRBD1. The CDR3 is 16 residues long. Germline CDR1 SGHNT, CDR2 YYREEE (reference sequence). Trimming at V came to 2 bases and at J to 3 bases, leaving 8 bases not matched to a gene. The CDR3, as DNA: TGTGCCAGCAGCTTTGCAAGGACAGGAGACTACAATGAGCAGTTCTTC. As protein: CASSFARTGDYNEQFF. The whole variable domain, filled in from reference TRBV5-4 and TRBJ2-1, reads ETGVTQSPTHLIKTRGQQVTLRCSSQSGHNTVSWYQQALGQGPQFIFQYYREEENGRGNFPPRFSGLQFPNYSSELNVNALELDDSALYLCASSFARTGDYNEQFFGPGTRLTVL.

This clone was observed a single time. The chain employs TRBV5-5 and TRBJ1-2, with 7 bases matching TRBD1. The CDR3 runs to 14 residues. The germline V gene has CDR1 SGHKS and CDR2 YYEKEE (reference sequence). The junction had 3 bases not matched to a gene; V was cut back by 4 bases and J by 0 bases. Written as DNA, the CDR3 is TGTGCCAGCAGCCGGGACAGATCTAACTATGGCTACACCTTC. Amino acids: CASSRDRSNYGYTF.

The chain joins TRBV7-2 to TRBJ2-1; D might be TRBD1 (6 bases). V lost 0 bases, J lost 4 bases, and 13 bases lay in between. CDR1 and CDR2 (germline): SGHTA, FQGNSA. The CDR3 length is 16 residues. The CDR3 nucleotides read TGTGCCAGCAGCTTAGCAGGGGGAGTGAAATACAATGAGCAGTTCTTC. Its translation is CASSLAGGVKYNEQFF. The variable domain in full, with the rest retrieved from reference TRBV7-2 and TRBJ2-1, is GAGVSQSPSNKVTEKGKDVELRCDPISGHTALYWYRQSLGQGLEFLIYFQGNSAPDKSGLPSDRFSAERTGGSVSTLTIQRTQQEDSAVYLCASSLAGGVKYNEQFFGPGTRLTVL.

The chain employs TRBV25-1 and TRBJ2-2; TRBD2 matches at 8 bases. Unmatched junction bases numbered 3, after V lost 5 bases and J lost 1 base. Germline CDR1 is MGHDK and CDR2 is SYGVNS. The CDR3 loop spans 15 amino acids. CDR3 loop: CASSNLAGNTGELFF. As DNA, the CDR3 is TGTGCCAGCAGTAACCTAGCGGGGAACACCGGGGAGCTGTTTTTT.

This sequence joins TRBV5-6 and TRBJ2-1, with 8 bases lining up with TRBD2. The CDR3 length is 11 residues. Trimming took 7 bases from V and 9 from J; bases not matched to a gene: 3. Germline V gene data show CDR1 as SGHDT and CDR2 as YYEEEE. In DNA, the CDR3 is TGTGCCAGCGTTCGGGAGGGTGAGCAGTTCTTC. This sequence encodes CASVREGEQFF.

The rearrangement links TRBV5-1 to TRBJ2-3; 7 bases align to TRBD2. Trimming at V came to 3 bases and at J to 2 bases, leaving 6 bases not matched to a gene. CDR1 and CDR2 from the germline V gene are SGHRS and YFSETQ. The CDR3 contains 15 residues. CDR3 amino acids: CASSSKAGSTDTQYF. The CDR3 nucleotides are TGCGCCAGCAGCTCGAAAGCGGGGTCCACAGATACGCAGTATTTT.

This clone appeared a single time. The genes are TRBV7-3 and TRBJ2-2, with D perhaps matching TRBD2 (6 bases). This CDR3 has 15 residues. Trimming took 6 bases from V and 1 from J, leaving 12 bases between them. Germline CDR1 and CDR2: SGHTA and FQGTGA. The CDR3 loop is CASRQGSGNTGELFF. CDR3 sequence (DNA): TGTGCCAGCAGGCAGGGTAGCGGGAACACCGGGGAGCTGTTTTTT.

The chain has TRBV4-2 and TRBJ2-7; possibly TRBD2 for D (6 bases). Germline V gene sequence: CDR1 LGHNA, CDR2 YNFKEQ. The CDR3 has 14 amino acids. Trimming took 4 bases from V and 2 from J, leaving 12 bases between them. In DNA, the CDR3 is TGTGCCAGCAGCCGTCGACTAGGAACCTACGAGCAGTACTTC. Translation gives CASSRRLGTYEQYF.

This rearrangement joins TRBV11-2 to TRBJ2-7, with TRBD2 identical over 8 bases. The CDR3 sequence is 15 residues long. Unmatched junction bases numbered 5, after V lost 4 bases and J lost 0 bases. The germline gives CDR1 SGHAT, CDR2 FQNNGV. For the CDR3, the DNA is TGTGCCAGCAGCTCAACGAGCGGGAGCTCCTACGAGCAGTACTTC. Protein product: CASSSTSGSSYEQYF.

The chain couples TRBV28 to TRBJ2-7, with D perhaps assigned TRBD1 or TRBD2 (5 bases each). The CDR3 runs 16 residues. Trimming stripped 4 bases from V and 9 bases from J, with 25 bases between. The germline CDR1 and CDR2 sequences are MDHEN and SYDVKM. The CDR3 loop is CASSSPLSGTLRRQYF. CDR3 coding DNA: TGTGCCAGCAGTTCCCCCCTCTCCGGGACCCTACGGAGGCAGTACTTC.